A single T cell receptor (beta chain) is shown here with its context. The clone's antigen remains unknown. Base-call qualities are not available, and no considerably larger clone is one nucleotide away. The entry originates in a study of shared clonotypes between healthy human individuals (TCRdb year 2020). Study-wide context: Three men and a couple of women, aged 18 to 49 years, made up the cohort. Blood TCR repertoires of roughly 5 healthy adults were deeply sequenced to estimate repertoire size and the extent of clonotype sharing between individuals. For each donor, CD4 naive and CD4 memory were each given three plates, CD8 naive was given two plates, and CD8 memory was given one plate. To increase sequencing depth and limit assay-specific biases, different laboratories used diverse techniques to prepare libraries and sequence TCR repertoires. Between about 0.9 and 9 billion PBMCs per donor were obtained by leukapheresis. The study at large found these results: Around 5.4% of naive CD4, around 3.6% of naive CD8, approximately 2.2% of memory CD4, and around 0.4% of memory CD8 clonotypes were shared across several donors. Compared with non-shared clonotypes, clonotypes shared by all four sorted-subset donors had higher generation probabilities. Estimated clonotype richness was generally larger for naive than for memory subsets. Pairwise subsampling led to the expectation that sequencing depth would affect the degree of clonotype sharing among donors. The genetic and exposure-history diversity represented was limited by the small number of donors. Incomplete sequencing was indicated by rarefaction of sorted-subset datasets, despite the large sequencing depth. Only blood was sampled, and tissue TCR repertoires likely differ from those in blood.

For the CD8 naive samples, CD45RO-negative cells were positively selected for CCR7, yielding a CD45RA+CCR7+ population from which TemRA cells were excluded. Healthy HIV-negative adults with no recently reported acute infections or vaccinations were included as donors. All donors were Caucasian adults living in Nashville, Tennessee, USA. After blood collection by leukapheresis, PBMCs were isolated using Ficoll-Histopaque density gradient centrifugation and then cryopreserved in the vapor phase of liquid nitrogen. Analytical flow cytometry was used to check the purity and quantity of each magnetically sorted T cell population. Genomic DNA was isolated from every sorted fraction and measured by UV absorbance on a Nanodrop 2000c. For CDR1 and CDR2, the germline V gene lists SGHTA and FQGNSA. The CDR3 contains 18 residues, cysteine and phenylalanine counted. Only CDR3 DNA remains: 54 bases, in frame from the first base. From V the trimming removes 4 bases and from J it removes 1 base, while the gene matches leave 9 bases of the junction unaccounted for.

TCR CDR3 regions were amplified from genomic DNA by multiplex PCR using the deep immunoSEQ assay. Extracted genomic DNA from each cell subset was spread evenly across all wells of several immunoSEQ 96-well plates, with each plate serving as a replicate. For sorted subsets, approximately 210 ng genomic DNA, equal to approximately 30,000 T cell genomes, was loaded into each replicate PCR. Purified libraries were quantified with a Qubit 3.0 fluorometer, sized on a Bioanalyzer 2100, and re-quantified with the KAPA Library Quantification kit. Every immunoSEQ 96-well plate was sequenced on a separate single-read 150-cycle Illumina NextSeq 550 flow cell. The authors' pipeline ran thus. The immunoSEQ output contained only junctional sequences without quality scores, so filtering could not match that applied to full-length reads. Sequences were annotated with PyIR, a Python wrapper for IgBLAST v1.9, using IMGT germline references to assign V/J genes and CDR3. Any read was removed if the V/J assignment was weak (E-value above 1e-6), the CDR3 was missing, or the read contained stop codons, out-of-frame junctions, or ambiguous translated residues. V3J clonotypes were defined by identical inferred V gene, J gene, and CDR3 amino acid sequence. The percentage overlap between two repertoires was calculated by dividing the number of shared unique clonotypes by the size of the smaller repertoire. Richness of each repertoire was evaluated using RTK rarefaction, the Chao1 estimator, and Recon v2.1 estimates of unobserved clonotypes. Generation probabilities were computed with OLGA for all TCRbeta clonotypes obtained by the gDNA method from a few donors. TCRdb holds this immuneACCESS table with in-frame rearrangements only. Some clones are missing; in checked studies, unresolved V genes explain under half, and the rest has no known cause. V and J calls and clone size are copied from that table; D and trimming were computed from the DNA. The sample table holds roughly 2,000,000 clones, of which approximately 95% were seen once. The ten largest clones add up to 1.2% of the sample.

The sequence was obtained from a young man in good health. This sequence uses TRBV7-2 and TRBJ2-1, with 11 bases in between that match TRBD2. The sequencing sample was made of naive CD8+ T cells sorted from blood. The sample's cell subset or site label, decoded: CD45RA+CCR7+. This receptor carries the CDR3 CASSSLAGGPLSYNEQFF. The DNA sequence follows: TGTGCCAGCAGCTCCCTAGCGGGGGGACCCCTTTCCTACAATGAGCAGTTCTTC.